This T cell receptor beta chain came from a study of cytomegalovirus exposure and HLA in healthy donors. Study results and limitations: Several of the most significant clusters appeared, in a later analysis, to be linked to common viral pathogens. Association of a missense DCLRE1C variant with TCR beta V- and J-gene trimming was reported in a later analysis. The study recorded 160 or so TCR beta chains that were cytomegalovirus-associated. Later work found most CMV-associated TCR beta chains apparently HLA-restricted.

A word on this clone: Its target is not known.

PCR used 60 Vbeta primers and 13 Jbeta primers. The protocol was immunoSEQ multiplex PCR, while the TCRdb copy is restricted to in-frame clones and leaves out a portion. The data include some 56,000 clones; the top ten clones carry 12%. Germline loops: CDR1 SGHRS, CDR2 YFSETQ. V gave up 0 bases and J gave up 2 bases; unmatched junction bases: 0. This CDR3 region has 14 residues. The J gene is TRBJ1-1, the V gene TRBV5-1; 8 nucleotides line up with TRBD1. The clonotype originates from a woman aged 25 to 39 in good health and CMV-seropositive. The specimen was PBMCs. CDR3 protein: CASSLAGGNTEAFF. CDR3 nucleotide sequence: TGCGCCAGCAGCTTGGCAGGGGGCAACACTGAAGCTTTCTTT.